The clone carrying this T cell receptor (beta chain) occurred a few times. This specimen comes from a study of blood T cell repertoires in COVID-19. As handled by the study authors: Reference gene primer amplification in the assay estimated nucleated cell counts. Assay: immunoSEQ multiplex PCR; the TCRdb copy retains only in-frame clones and omits some. V, J and clone size are taken as reported in that table, and D and trimming were inferred from the DNA itself. Of about 260,000 clones listed, about 91% are singletons. The CDR3 length is 13 residues. The ends were cut back, 5 bases at V and 7 bases at J, with 9 bases in the middle. From germline, CDR1 is SEHNR and CDR2 FQNEAQ (reference sequence).

This rearrangement joins TRBV7-9 to TRBJ1-6; D uncertain. This clonotype originated in a person aged 18-29 years with COVID-19, enrolled during active disease. The sequenced sample consisted of peripheral blood. CDR3 bases: TGTGCCAGCAGCCCCGAGGTGAATTCACCCCTCCACTTT. Translation gives CASSPEVNSPLHF. The variable domain in full, completed from reference TRBV7-9 and TRBJ1-6, reads DTGVSQNPRHKITKRGQNVTFRCDPISEHNRLYWYRQTLGQGPEFLTYFQNEAQLEKSRLLSDRFSAERPKGSFSTLEIQRTEQGDSAMYLCASSPEVNSPLHFGNGTRLTVT.